The rows below give T cell receptor beta chains drawn from one sample of a study of CD8+CD57+ T cells in acquired aplastic anemia. One entry per CDR3 protein results from TCRdb running MiXCR on the reads. The table has hundreds of thousands of distinct CDR3 sequences, around 33% seen once. Sequences were obtained from sorted CD4+, CD8+, or CD8+CD57+ T cells (not recorded which) from PBMCs. These receptors all stem from a human donor with aplastic anemia. Each CDR3 is given without its conserved first and last residue.

J | V | CDR3
TRBJ1-5 | TRBV4-3 | ASSQEQGRNQPQH
TRBJ1-1 | TRBV12-3/TRBV12-4 | ASSFGVTGEAF
TRBJ1-1 | TRBV27 | ASSFLRTANTEAF
TRBJ2-1 | TRBV9 | ASSVAGSLNEQF
TRBJ2-2 | TRBV27 | ASRTSGRVVTGELF
TRBJ1-5 | TRBV19 | ASSIDGQESNQPQH
TRBJ2-5 | TRBV9 | ASSVAGPSETQY
TRBJ1-5 | TRBV25-1 | ARPDVGTTGNQPQH
TRBJ2-3 | TRBV11-2 | ASSSSPGAGGPDTQY
TRBJ2-7 | TRBV7-2 | ASSFGGRYEQY
TRBJ1-2 | TRBV12-3/TRBV12-4 | ASSFVSGLYGYT
TRBJ1-1 | TRBV25-1 | ASSATMDRSTEAF
TRBJ2-5 | TRBV19 | ASSRTSGDQETQY
TRBJ2-7 | TRBV2 | ASTQPGFGEQY
TRBJ2-7 | TRBV2 | ASSEARVQPSYEQY
TRBJ2-2 | TRBV6-4 | ASRPGQGFGELF
TRBJ1-1 | TRBV9 | ASSVGSSFVGTEAF
TRBJ1-2 | TRBV7-9 | ASSPEGTWGGYT
TRBJ2-1 | TRBV7-9 | AGRAGVYNEQF
TRBJ2-7 | TRBV7-9 | ASSLGLAGDYEQY
TRBJ2-7 | TRBV10-1 | ASSTLRTGEYEQY
TRBJ2-3 | TRBV20-1 | SAREPSVPDTQY
TRBJ2-1 | TRBV11-1 | ASSLALSNNEQF
TRBJ2-7 | TRBV25-1 | ASSDPRGFYEQY
TRBJ1-1 | TRBV14 | ASSQDYGGTEAF
TRBJ2-7 | TRBV6-1 | ASSETSGSYYEQY
TRBJ2-5 | TRBV7-2 | ASSLAGVSQETQY
TRBJ2-1 | TRBV5-6 | ASSLKAGLAGGVHNEQF
TRBJ1-3 | TRBV30 | AWSPGLGNTIY
TRBJ2-5 | TRBV7-9 | ASSPSVQETQY
TRBJ1-2 | TRBV18 | ASSPLNVGGQAGYT
TRBJ2-3 | TRBV11-2 | ASSLGWTPPWDTQY
TRBJ1-2 | TRBV24-1 | ATGQGARGYGYT
TRBJ1-6 | TRBV2 | ASSLGGHRGSPLH
TRBJ1-2 | TRBV19 | ASSTMHDGTGNGYT
TRBJ1-4 | TRBV5-1 | AGSLAFGEKLF
TRBJ1-2 | TRBV29-1 | SVEGGGSLYGYT
TRBJ2-7 | TRBV9 | ASSAGTLGEQY